The 29 T cell receptor beta chains presented below share a single source sample, sequenced in a study of T-cell reconstitution after alpha-beta-depleted transplantation in children (TCRdb year 2016). Library creation used PCR. The listed sequencing device is Illumina HiSeq 2500. Molecular barcoding was employed in the preparation of TCR libraries, with unique molecular identifiers being used to normalize TCRbeta repertoire quantification. The raw public reads went through TCRdb reprocessing: fastp at Q25, MiXCR clone calling, in-frame beta chains kept. Rows are combined by CDR3 protein, so each entry shows the most common genes and DNA. This sample gives 700,000 or so distinct CDR3 sequences in total; roughly 13% of them show up just once. Around 0.79% of the sample comes from the top ten. The treatment or condition label, read with the paper, signifies: allogeneic hematopoietic cell transplantation with graft depleted of TCRalphabeta T cells and CD19 B cells.

The material sequenced was PBMCs, taken before TCRalphabeta/CD19-depleted stem cell transplant. The origin of the receptors is a girl aged 2-9 years with congenital amegakaryocytic thrombocytopenia, due to receive a stem cell transplant.

The V and J genes are TRBV28 and TRBJ2-2, with 7 bases fitting TRBD2. CDR3 length: 16 residues. Per germline, CDR1 MDHEN and CDR2 SYDVKM. After removal of 8 bases from V and 0 bases from J, the junction contained 9 bases not matched to a gene. The CDR3 bases are TGTGCCAGCCGTCGGGCGGCGGGAGCGAACACCGGGGAGCTGTTTTTT. Its protein product is CASRRAAGANTGELFF.

This clonotype has only a few counts. The chain combines TRBV6-2 or TRBV6-3 with TRBJ2-1, with TRBD2 matching over 14 bases. The CDR3 has 16 amino acids. The germline V gene has CDR1 MNHEY and CDR2 SVGEGT. After removal of 7 bases from V and 8 bases from J, the junction contained 10 bases not matched to a gene. This chain's CDR3 is CASTLAGTSGRYEQFF. The CDR3 DNA reads as TGTGCCAGCACCCTGGCGGGGACTAGCGGGAGATATGAGCAGTTCTTC.

Comment on this clonotype: A read error may account for a junction end that differs from germline. The V and J genes are TRBV2 and TRBJ2-7; D remains unclear. Germline values: CDR1 SNHLY, CDR2 FYNNEI. CDR3 length equals 16 residues. The CDR3 loop reads CANSDLARAGDYEQYF. The CDR3, as DNA: TGTGCCAACAGTGATCTGGCTCGTGCCGGAGACTACGAGCAGTACTTC.

The chain joins TRBV13 to TRBJ2-4; 8 nucleotides line up with TRBD1. This CDR3 spans 16 amino acids. Germline lookup yields CDR1 PRHDT and CDR2 FYEKMQ (reference sequence). Germline trimming cut 5 bases from V and 0 bases from J; bases unmatched to any gene: 6. CDR3 coding DNA: TGTGCCAGCAGCCTGACAGGGGATGGAGCCAAAAACATTCAGTACTTC. This sequence encodes CASSLTGDGAKNIQYF.

The chain links TRBV11-1 to TRBJ2-4, with unresolved D. This CDR3 has 18 amino acids. CDR1 and CDR2 from the germline V gene are SGHAT and FQDESV (reference sequence). Between the trimmed V and J ends, which lost 5 bases and 0 bases, there was a span of 20 bases. Written as DNA, the CDR3 is TGTGCCAGCAGCGCCTCCCGGACGCCTACCTTAGCCAAAAACATTCAGTACTTC. It is translated as CASSASRTPTLAKNIQYF.

The gene calls are TRBV7-9 and TRBJ1-1, with TRBD1 as a possible D gene (5 bases). The CDR3 runs 15 residues. V was shortened by 4 bases and J by 3 bases, with 15 bases between the two germline ends. Germline-derived CDR1 and CDR2 are SEHNR and FQNEAQ (reference sequence). The CDR3 DNA reads TGTGCCAGCAGCTCGACCGGGGGAAAGGACACTGAAGCTTTCTTT. This codes for CASSSTGGKDTEAFF. The full variable domain, in which reference TRBV7-9 and TRBJ1-1 provide the parts outside the CDR3, is DTGVSQNPRHKITKRGQNVTFRCDPISEHNRLYWYRQTLGQGPEFLTYFQNEAQLEKSRLLSDRFSAERPKGSFSTLEIQRTEQGDSAMYLCASSSTGGKDTEAFFGQGTRLTVV.

This clonotype was picked up a small number of times. The chain has TRBV23-1 and TRBJ2-1, with D possibly being TRBD1 or TRBD2 (5 bases each). Being an ORF, TRBV23-1 has a function that is uncertain. The V gene lost 4 bases and the J gene lost 4 bases, with 17 bases spanning the gap. The CDR3 contains 16 residues. This CDR3 is CASSPGTQERYNEQFF. The DNA of the CDR3 is TGCGCCAGCAGTCCTGGGACCCAAGAGAGGTACAATGAGCAGTTCTTC.

This clonotype was seen repeatedly, ten times or more. The gene calls are TRBV12-3 or TRBV12-4 and TRBJ1-1; D not certain. V lost 2 bases, J lost 1 base, and 8 bases lay in between. This CDR3 is 14 amino acids long. The CDR3 region has the DNA TGTGCCAGCAGTTTAACCCGCAGGAACACTGAAGCTTTCTTT. Amino acid sequence: CASSLTRRNTEAFF.

At least ten counts were recorded for this clonotype. V is TRBV20-1 and J is TRBJ2-1; 7 bases map to TRBD2. From germline, CDR1 is DFQATT and CDR2 SNEGSKA (reference sequence). The CDR3 contains 14 residues. V shed 5 bases and J 6 bases; nucleotides not matched to a gene: 10. CDR3 region: CSAWGEGRINEQFF. Here the CDR3 DNA reads TGCAGTGCTTGGGGGGAGGGCCGGATCAATGAGCAGTTCTTC.

The rearrangement joins TRBV11-1 to TRBJ2-3; 13 bases are shared with TRBD2. Germline CDR1 is SGHAT and CDR2 is FQDESV (reference sequence). With V trimmed by 4 bases and J by 2 bases, 12 bases remained unmatched. The CDR3 has 19 amino acids. CDR3 sequence reads: CASSSRGLAGTQFTDTQYF. CDR3 nucleotides: TGTGCCAGCAGCTCCAGGGGACTAGCGGGAACGCAATTCACAGATACGCAGTATTTT.

This clonotype was recorded a few times. The genes are TRBV4-1 and TRBJ2-3, with 11 bases matching TRBD1. Germline lookup yields CDR1 MGHRA and CDR2 YSYEKL. J gave up 4 bases and V 4 bases, and 4 bases lay outside the gene matches. The CDR3 is 15 amino acids. CDR3 amino acids: CASSPWTGGPDTQYF. As DNA, the CDR3 is TGCGCCAGCAGCCCCTGGACAGGGGGCCCAGATACGCAGTATTTT.

This clonotype was recorded at least ten times. The V and J genes are TRBV20-1 and TRBJ2-3; D remains unclear. Trimming stripped 6 bases from V and 2 bases from J, with 12 bases between. Germline-derived CDR1 and CDR2 are DFQATT and SNEGSKA (reference sequence). There are 13 residues in the CDR3. As DNA, the CDR3 is TGCAGTGCCCCCCTTCAAGACACAGATACGCAGTATTTT. Translated, it gives CSAPLQDTDTQYF.

The rearrangement uses TRBV12-3 or TRBV12-4 and TRBJ2-3, with TRBD2 as a possible D gene (6 bases). The CDR3 has 15 amino acids. Trimming shortened V by 7 bases and J by 4 bases, and 18 bases separated the two germline ends. CDR3 DNA: TGTGCCAGCACCGTAATCGGGAGTGGTCCAGATACGCAGTATTTT. Its protein is CASTVIGSGPDTQYF.

The CDR3 nucleotides read TGCAGTGCCGGGGGAGGGATCCGGGACTACTCCTACGAGCAGTACTTC. Protein product: CSAGGGIRDYSYEQYF. V and J are TRBV20-1 and TRBJ2-7, with 7 nucleotides matching TRBD2. Trimming took 6 bases from V and 0 from J; bases not matched to a gene: 14. The CDR3 totals 16 residues. Germline CDR1 reads DFQATT; CDR2 reads SNEGSKA (reference sequence).

This clonotype was seen only once. A clone one base away is much larger, so this may be a read error. V usage is TRBV29-1 and J usage is TRBJ1-2, with unresolved D. The CDR3 covers 13 residues. Germline V gives CDR1 SQVTM, CDR2 ANQGSEA. Written as DNA, the CDR3 is TGCAGCGTTGAGGATCAAATGGTCTATGGCTACTCCTTC. This gives the protein CSVEDQMVYGYSF.

The rearrangement joins TRBV28 to TRBJ2-7; maybe TRBD1 (6 bases). Trimming took 5 bases from V and 7 from J, leaving 24 bases between them. From germline, CDR1 is MDHEN and CDR2 SYDVKM. The CDR3 runs 16 residues. For the CDR3, the DNA is TGTGCCAGCAGTGGAGCGACGGGACAAGGACCTCGGGAGCAGTACTTC. Amino acid sequence: CASSGATGQGPREQYF.

This sequence joins TRBV5-1 and TRBJ2-7, with TRBD1 identical over 7 bases. CDR1 is SGHRS and CDR2 is YFSETQ in the germline V gene. The length of the CDR3 is 14 residues. The trim removed 4 bases at V and 3 bases at J, leaving 7 bases unmatched. The CDR3 nucleotides are TGCGCCAGCAGCCTACGTTACAGGGGCTACGAGCAGTACTTC. Translating it yields CASSLRYRGYEQYF. The complete variable domain, with remaining parts taken from reference TRBV5-1 and TRBJ2-7, reads KAGVTQTPRYLIKTRGQQVTLSCSPISGHRSVSWYQQTPGQGLQFLFEYFSETQRNKGNFPGRFSGRQFSNSRSEMNVSTLELGDSALYLCASSLRYRGYEQYFGPGTRLTVT.

This chain connects TRBV10-3 to TRBJ2-1; 9 nucleotides match TRBD2. The CDR3 runs to 16 residues. J was trimmed by 6 bases and V by 8 bases; bases with no gene match: 14. Looked up from germline, CDR1 is ENHRY and CDR2 is SYGVKD. The chain's CDR3 is CAIRPRIAGVSNEQFF. The CDR3 DNA reads TGTGCCATCCGACCCCGGATAGCGGGAGTGTCCAATGAGCAGTTCTTC.

For this clonotype: The germline gene is not matched at one end of the junction; a read error may be the cause. The chain links TRBV5-1 to TRBJ2-7; 8 positions agree with TRBD2. Germline CDR1 is SGHRS and CDR2 is YFSETQ. The CDR3 spans 14 residues. CDR3 nucleotide sequence: TGCGCCAGCTCCCGGGTCGCAGCGGGGGAGCTACAAGACTTC. As protein: CASSRVAAGELQDF.

Concerning this clonotype: Compared with germline, one end of the junction differs, possibly owing to a read error. The chain employs TRBV30 and TRBJ2-1; 9 nucleotides match TRBD1. The CDR3 totals 14 residues. Germline V CDR1 and CDR2: GTSNPN, SVGIG (reference sequence). CDR3 sequence (DNA): TGTGCCTGGAGTCACACAGGGGGCTACGATGAGCAGTTCTTC. Protein sequence: CAWSHTGGYDEQFF.

This clonotype was counted many times. This chain's CDR3 is CASRTDYNEQFF. The CDR3 DNA sequence: TGCGCCAGCAGAACGGATTACAATGAGCAGTTCTTC. J is TRBJ2-1 and V is TRBV5-1; no clear D gene. Germline loops: CDR1 SGHRS, CDR2 YFSETQ. The CDR3 is 12 residues long. V was trimmed by 5 bases and J by 4 bases, leaving 7 bases between them.

This sequence joins TRBV2 and TRBJ2-6, with D maybe TRBD2 (5 bases). The V end was cut by 6 bases, the J end by 0 bases, with 12 bases between. The germline CDR1 and CDR2 sequences are SNHLY and FYNNEI. CDR3 length equals 16 residues. The CDR3 spells CASSRLGSSGANVLTF. DNA for the CDR3: TGTGCCAGCAGCCGACTGGGGAGCTCTGGGGCCAACGTCCTGACTTTC.

The table lists this clonotype with a few counts. The chain couples TRBV7-2 to TRBJ2-3; D is unresolved. Trimming took 0 bases from V and 7 from J, leaving 20 bases between them. The CDR3 has 17 amino acids. Germline V gene data show CDR1 as SGHTA and CDR2 as FQGNSA. The CDR3 reads CASSLAVSLRAEYTQYF. Here the CDR3 DNA reads TGTGCCAGCAGCTTAGCGGTGAGCCTCCGGGCCGAGTATACGCAGTATTTT.

This clonotype was seen at least ten times. The V call is TRBV10-3, the J call TRBJ2-3; tentatively, D is TRBD1 or TRBD2 (5 bases each). V gave up 7 bases and J gave up 2 bases, with 13 bases separating them. The CDR3 length is 14 residues. Germline V lookup: CDR1 ENHRY, CDR2 SYGVKD. CDR3 DNA: TGTGCCATCACTTGGGACCACGCCACAGATACGCAGTATTTT. Encoded protein: CAITWDHATDTQYF.

The chain has TRBV20-1 and TRBJ2-7; TRBD1 aligns across 7 bases. V lost 4 bases, J lost 3 bases, and 9 bases stayed unmatched. Looked up from germline, CDR1 is DFQATT and CDR2 is SNEGSKA (reference sequence). The CDR3 has 14 amino acids. CDR3 in DNA: TGCAGTGCTACTACGGACAGGAGACTCTACGAGCAGTACTTC. Its translation: CSATTDRRLYEQYF.

The V call is TRBV5-6, the J call TRBJ2-7; tentatively, D is TRBD2 (6 bases). CDR1 SGHDT and CDR2 YYEEEE come from the germline V gene. The CDR3 contains 14 residues. The V end lost 2 bases, the J end lost 2 bases, and 11 bases lay between the germline ends. DNA for the CDR3: TGTGCCAGCAGCTTCGGGAGCAGCACCTACGAGCAGTACTTC. Its protein is CASSFGSSTYEQYF.

In its sample, this clonotype ranks as medium-sized. The chain has TRBV20-1 and TRBJ2-4; weak D call: TRBD1 (6 bases). The CDR3 runs 17 residues. V was shortened by 0 bases and J by 1 base, with 16 bases between the two germline ends. Per the germline V gene, CDR1 is DFQATT and CDR2 is SNEGSKA (reference sequence). The CDR3 spells CSARDFYREDAKNIQYF. CDR3 nucleotides: TGCAGTGCTAGAGATTTTTACAGGGAAGATGCCAAAAACATTCAGTACTTC.

The chain carries TRBV5-5 and TRBJ1-1; 10 nucleotides line up with TRBD1. Trimming removed 4 bases from V and 4 bases from J; junction bases left unmatched: 10. The CDR3 length is 16 residues. In germline, CDR1 is SGHKS, CDR2 YYEKEE (reference sequence). DNA of the CDR3: TGTGCCAGCAGCCTTTTCCGGGGACAGGGGTCCACTGAAGCTTTCTTT. Its protein product is CASSLFRGQGSTEAFF.

The rearrangement links TRBV20-1 to TRBJ2-7; D ambiguous. CDR1 and CDR2 from the germline V gene are DFQATT and SNEGSKA (reference sequence). The V gene lost 3 bases and the J gene lost 2 bases, with 14 bases spanning the gap. The CDR3 has 14 amino acids. Here the CDR3 DNA reads TGCAGTGCTAGTGGTCAAGCGAATGCCTACGAGCAGTACTTC. Residues: CSASGQANAYEQYF.